The 30 T cell receptor beta chains listed next were all sequenced from one sample in a study of blood T cell repertoires in COVID-19. TCRdb keeps only in-frame clones here, not all; method: immunoSEQ multiplex PCR. The sample lists about 75,000 clones, roughly 88% occurring once. Input material: peripheral blood. These receptors were collected from a woman between 50 and 59 years old with acute or convalescent COVID-19.

This sequence joins TRBV2 and TRBJ1-5; D unresolved. CDR1 is SNHLY, CDR2 FYNNEI, per germline. CDR3 length equals 15 residues. V gave up 7 bases and J gave up 0 bases, with 13 bases separating them. CDR3 in amino acids: CASTDDTVSNQPQHF. The CDR3 nucleotides read TGTGCCAGCACCGATGACACCGTTAGCAATCAGCCCCAGCATTTT.

The rearrangement joins TRBV11-3 to TRBJ2-1; TRBD2 agrees at 12 bases. Germline trimming cut 1 base from V and 6 bases from J; bases unmatched to any gene: 4. Germline CDR1 and CDR2: SGHNT and YENEEA. The CDR3 has 16 amino acids. DNA of the CDR3: TGTGCCAGCAGCTTAGGGTTACTAGCGGGAGGCAATGAGCAGTTCTTC. The encoded protein is CASSLGLLAGGNEQFF.

The chain is built from TRBV5-4 and TRBJ2-5; D is possibly TRBD2 (7 bases). V dropped 3 bases and J dropped 4 bases, with 16 bases sitting between them. The CDR3 totals 15 residues. The germline CDR1 and CDR2 sequences are SGHNT and YYREEE (reference sequence). The CDR3 DNA reads TGTGCCAGCAGCTCGAACGATAGGGGGGGAGAGACCCAGTACTTC. It codes for CASSSNDRGGETQYF.

The chain is built from TRBV14 and TRBJ2-5; D remains ambiguous. CDR1 and CDR2 from the germline V gene are SGHDN and FVKESK. The CDR3 covers 15 residues. Trimming took off 4 bases at V and 5 bases at J, with 17 bases between the two ends. The CDR3 spells CASSLLRPPRETQYF. In DNA form, the CDR3 reads TGTGCCAGCAGCCTCCTACGTCCGCCTCGGGAGACCCAGTACTTC.

The gene calls are TRBV9 and TRBJ2-3, with D possibly TRBD1 on 7 matching bases. The germline V gene has CDR1 SGDLS and CDR2 YYNGEE. Trimming removed 4 bases at V and 4 bases at J, with 13 bases between. The CDR3 runs 14 residues. The CDR3 here is CASSPGGGSDTQYF. The CDR3 nucleotides are TGTGCCAGCAGCCCCGGAGGGGGCTCAGATACGCAGTATTTT.

The rearrangement uses TRBV5-1 and TRBJ2-5, with D possibly being TRBD1 (6 bases). This CDR3 has 14 amino acids. V was clipped by 2 bases and J by 5 bases, with 13 bases between them. Germline assignment: CDR1 SGHRS and CDR2 YFSETQ. The CDR3 is CASSFGQSGETQYF. DNA of the CDR3: TGCGCCAGCAGCTTTGGACAGAGTGGGGAGACCCAGTACTTC.

Comments on this clone: The sample contains more than one DNA sequence encoding this CDR3. The rearrangement uses TRBV5-1 and TRBJ2-2; D is undetermined. Germline V lookup: CDR1 SGHRS, CDR2 YFSETQ. The CDR3 has 14 amino acids. V was cut by 0 bases and J by 2 bases, with 5 bases left in between. Here the CDR3 DNA reads TGCGCCAGCAGCTTGGGAGGAAACACCGGGGAGCTGTTTTTT. Translating it yields CASSLGGNTGELFF.

This chain uses TRBV2 with TRBJ2-1; 11 bases agree with TRBD1. The junction had 4 bases not matched to a gene; V was cut back by 5 bases and J by 4 bases. Germline V gene lookup returns CDR1 SNHLY and CDR2 FYNNEI. CDR3 size: 15 residues. The CDR3 DNA follows: TGTGCCAGCAGTCCCGGGACAGGGGGGTACAATGAGCAGTTCTTC. It codes for CASSPGTGGYNEQFF. The whole variable domain, filled in from reference TRBV2 and TRBJ2-1, reads EPEVTQTPSHQVTQMGQEVILRCVPISNHLYFYWYRQILGQKVEFLVSFYNNEISEKSEIFDDQFSVERPDGSNFTLKIRSTKLEDSAMYFCASSPGTGGYNEQFFGPGTRLTVL.

V gene TRBV5-1 combines with J gene TRBJ1-2; 7 nucleotides line up with TRBD1. J gave up 6 bases and V 5 bases, and 10 bases lay outside the gene matches. This CDR3 comprises 14 residues. CDR1 is SGHRS, CDR2 YFSETQ, per germline. CDR3 nucleotide sequence: TGCGCCAGCAGTAATAGGGGGCTCGGAGATGGCTACACCTTC. This sequence encodes CASSNRGLGDGYTF.

In this sample, this clone turned up once. The chain's CDR3 is CASRLDRASYNEQFF. The CDR3, as DNA: TGTGCCAGTAGACTAGACAGGGCTTCCTACAATGAGCAGTTCTTC. The V and J genes are TRBV19 and TRBJ2-1; 7 bases fit TRBD1. Germline V CDR1 and CDR2: LNHDA, SQIVND (reference sequence). The CDR3 extends over 15 amino acids. J gave up 1 base and V 6 bases, and 6 bases lay outside the gene matches.

CDR3 sequence reads: CALPAGGTGELFF. CDR3 coding DNA: TGTGCCTTACCGGCGGGAGGCACCGGGGAGCTGTTTTTT. V usage is TRBV30 and J usage is TRBJ2-2; TRBD2 matches 8 bases. The V gene end was trimmed by 7 bases and the J gene end by 4 bases; junction bases not matched to a gene: 5. The CDR3 runs to 13 residues. From germline, CDR1 is GTSNPN and CDR2 SVGIG (reference sequence).

This clone was counted only a few times. The rearrangement links TRBV7-2 to TRBJ2-2, with 8 bases identical to TRBD2. Germline V gene sequence: CDR1 SGHTA, CDR2 FQGNSA. With V trimmed by 2 bases and J by 5 bases, 4 bases remained unmatched. CDR3 length equals 15 residues. CDR3 sequence: CASSLPGGNTGELFF. The CDR3 region has the DNA TGTGCCAGCAGCTTACCGGGGGGGAATACCGGGGAGCTGTTTTTT.

This CDR3 is CASSFLRVTGEKLFF. CDR3 DNA sequence: TGTGCCAGCAGTTTCCTCCGGGTTACGGGTGAAAAACTGTTTTTT. The V and J genes are TRBV6-9 and TRBJ1-4; no definite D call. CDR3 length equals 15 residues. Germline V gene sequence: CDR1 MNHGY, CDR2 SVAAGI. Trimming left V 4 bases short and J 7 bases short, with 16 bases between.

The V gene is TRBV6-2 or TRBV6-3, the J gene TRBJ2-1; 8 bases map to TRBD2. Germline trimming cut 6 bases from V and 3 bases from J; bases unmatched to any gene: 4. The germline V gene encodes CDR1 MNHEY and CDR2 SVGEGT. CDR3 length equals 14 residues. In nucleotides, the CDR3 is TGTGCCAGCAGCGAAGCGGGAGACTACAATGAGCAGTTCTTC. It specifies CASSEAGDYNEQFF.

The chain joins TRBV4-2 to TRBJ1-1, with D possibly being TRBD1 (5 bases). The CDR3 consists of 15 residues. Germline CDR1 is LGHNA and CDR2 is YNFKEQ. V lost 1 base and J 7 bases, leaving 16 bases between the germline ends. CDR3 coding DNA: TGTGCCAGCAGCCAAGGGGCCGACAGCTACCGTGAAGCTTTCTTT. Translation gives CASSQGADSYREAFF.

CDR3: CASSLLAGGTDTQYF. The CDR3 coding sequence is TGTGCCAGCAGCCTACTAGCGGGGGGCACAGATACGCAGTATTTT. The chain employs TRBV5-5 and TRBJ2-3; TRBD2 matches at 11 bases. CDR1 SGHKS and CDR2 YYEKEE come from the germline V gene (reference sequence). After removal of 4 bases from V and 1 base from J, the junction contained 2 bases not matched to a gene. This CDR3 has 15 residues.

This chain joins TRBV18 and TRBJ2-7, with D hard to call. The CDR3 runs 12 residues. CDR1 and CDR2 from the germline V gene are KGHSH and LQKENI. The V gene lost 3 bases and the J gene lost 3 bases, with 6 bases spanning the gap. The DNA of the CDR3 is TGTGCCAGCTCACCGCGAGACTACGAGCAGTACTTC. Residues: CASSPRDYEQYF.

The chain recombines TRBV6-2 or TRBV6-3 with TRBJ2-7; D may be TRBD2 (5 bases). Trimming stripped 3 bases from V and 6 bases from J, with 15 bases between. CDR1 is MNHEY, CDR2 SVGEGT, per germline. The CDR3 runs 14 residues. The CDR3 protein is CASSYTGKVAEQYF. The CDR3 DNA reads as TGTGCCAGCAGTTATACCGGGAAGGTAGCCGAGCAGTACTTC.

The chain joins TRBV30 to TRBJ1-5; the match to TRBD1 covers 7 bases. Germline V gene data show CDR1 as GTSNPN and CDR2 as SVGIG (reference sequence). The V gene end was trimmed by 5 bases and the J gene end by 5 bases; junction bases not matched to a gene: 9. CDR3 length: 14 residues. The CDR3 DNA reads TGTGCCTGGGGAGGGGACAGCACGTATCAGCCCCAGCATTTT. It specifies CAWGGDSTYQPQHF. The whole variable domain, remainder taken from reference TRBV30 and TRBJ1-5, is SQTIHQWPATLVQPVGSPLSLECTVEGTSNPNLYWYRQAAGRGLQLLFYSVGIGQISSEVPQNLSASRPQDRQFILSSKKLLLSDSGFYLCAWGGDSTYQPQHFGDGTRLSIL.

The J gene is TRBJ2-7, the V gene TRBV6-5; maybe TRBD2 (7 bases). V was pared by 9 bases and J by 7 bases, with 22 bases between. The CDR3 is made up of 14 amino acids. CDR1 is MNHEY, CDR2 SVGAGI, per germline. The CDR3 sequence is CASARGGGKGEQYF. The CDR3 DNA is TGTGCCAGTGCAAGGGGAGGGGGGAAGGGTGAGCAGTACTTC.

The V and J genes are TRBV7-8 and TRBJ1-1; D gene unclear. Trimming stripped 6 bases from V and 1 base from J, with 15 bases between. From germline, CDR1 is SGHVS and CDR2 FQNEAQ. The CDR3 loop spans 15 amino acids. Here the CDR3 DNA reads TGTGCCAGCAGATGGGGAGGAGATGGGAACACTGAAGCTTTCTTT. Protein product: CASRWGGDGNTEAFF.

The chain employs TRBV5-5 and TRBJ2-7; 8 positions agree with TRBD1. The CDR3 is 12 amino acids. V lost 10 bases, J lost 4 bases, and 7 bases stayed unmatched. Germline CDR1 is SGHKS and CDR2 is YYEKEE (reference sequence). The DNA for the CDR3 is TGTGCCCGGGACAGGTTTTTTTACGAGCAGTACTTC. It encodes CARDRFFYEQYF.

The chain employs TRBV7-9 and TRBJ2-5; 10 bases match TRBD1. V was pared by 5 bases and J by 3 bases, with 18 bases of the junction left unmatched. The CDR3 spans 19 residues. Germline CDR1 is SEHNR and CDR2 is FQNEAQ (reference sequence). The chain's CDR3 is CASSAHGTWGTGVEETQYF. The CDR3 DNA sequence: TGTGCCAGCAGCGCGCACGGTACATGGGGGACAGGGGTCGAAGAGACCCAGTACTTC.

The genes are TRBV4-1 and TRBJ1-4; perhaps TRBD1 as D (5 bases). CDR1 is MGHRA, CDR2 YSYEKL, per germline. The V gene lost 6 bases and the J gene lost 3 bases, with 11 bases spanning the gap. The length of the CDR3 is 14 residues. CDR3 nucleotides: TGCGCCAGCAGGACGGGACTAGCTAATGAAAAACTGTTTTTT. Encoded protein: CASRTGLANEKLFF.

The chain has TRBV4-1 and TRBJ2-7; 10 bases agree with TRBD1. Germline V CDR1 and CDR2: MGHRA, YSYEKL. V shed 0 bases and J 5 bases; nucleotides not matched to a gene: 4. CDR3 length: 15 amino acids. In DNA form, the CDR3 reads TGCGCCAGCAGCCAAGATACAGGGACAGGGGACGAGCAGTACTTC. Amino acid sequence: CASSQDTGTGDEQYF.

Written as DNA, the CDR3 is TGTGCCACCAGCAGAGGATCCGGGTCCCTAAGGGGCTACACCTTC. Its translation is CATSRGSGSLRGYTF. V usage is TRBV15 and J usage is TRBJ1-2, with D unresolved. Trimming pared 1 base from V and 8 bases from J, leaving 17 bases between. The CDR3 loop spans 15 amino acids. Germline V gene data show CDR1 as LNHNV and CDR2 as YYDKDF (reference sequence).

The CDR3 DNA reads as TGTGCCAGCAGCTTCCGGGACTCTTTCTACAATGAGCAGTTCTTC. Its protein is CASSFRDSFYNEQFF. The gene calls are TRBV7-9 and TRBJ2-1; D is possibly TRBD2 (6 bases). This CDR3 contains 15 residues. Germline V gene data show CDR1 as SEHNR and CDR2 as FQNEAQ (reference sequence). The V and J ends lost 3 bases and 3 bases respectively, with 12 bases between them. The variable domain in full, completed from reference TRBV7-9 and TRBJ2-1, reads DTGVSQNPRHKITKRGQNVTFRCDPISEHNRLYWYRQTLGQGPEFLTYFQNEAQLEKSRLLSDRFSAERPKGSFSTLEIQRTEQGDSAMYLCASSFRDSFYNEQFFGPGTRLTVL.

The chain recombines TRBV7-2 with TRBJ1-5; D gene uncertain. From germline, CDR1 is SGHTA and CDR2 FQGNSA. V lost 5 bases, J lost 9 bases, and 14 bases lay in between. This CDR3 is 13 amino acids long. CDR3 protein: CASSKLHGRPQHF. Written as DNA, the CDR3 is TGTGCCAGCAGCAAACTACACGGAAGGCCCCAGCATTTT.

The rearrangement links TRBV6-6 to TRBJ2-7; the D gene is possibly TRBD1 (6 bases). V shed 0 bases and J shed 5 bases, with 11 bases lying between them. The CDR3 spans 14 residues. Looked up from germline, CDR1 is MNHNY and CDR2 is SVGAGI (reference sequence). For the CDR3, the DNA is TGTGCCAGCAGTTACTCGTGGACAGAGCACGAGCAGTACTTC. It encodes CASSYSWTEHEQYF.

The chain joins TRBV27 to TRBJ2-1, with a tentative D call TRBD2 (6 bases). The CDR3 is 16 residues long. CDR1 is MNHEY, CDR2 SMNVEV, per germline (reference sequence). V lost 4 bases, J lost 7 bases, and 20 bases lay in between. As DNA, the CDR3 is TGTGCCAGCAGTTACGTGGGACTCCCCTTGCAGAATGAGCAGTTCTTC. This sequence encodes CASSYVGLPLQNEQFF.